Presented here are 11 T cell receptor beta chains from one specimen sequenced in a study of T-cell memory formation after mild COVID-19. MiXCR, applied by TCRdb to the 5' RACE reads, yields one record per CDR3 protein. The sample consists of 100,000 to 130,000 distinct CDR3 sequences, roughly 19% of them appearing once. Sequencing used PBMCs or a T cell subset sorted from them (not recorded which). The source of these receptors is a man between 18 and 29 years old who had mild COVID-19 (a few samples of this study predate the infection). Cell type and time point are not known.

This clonotype was seen a handful of times. The chain links TRBV29-1 to TRBJ1-4; possibly TRBD1 for D (5 bases). The V end was cut by 7 bases, the J end by 7 bases, with 13 bases between. CDR1 and CDR2 (germline): SQVTM, ANQGSEA. The length of the CDR3 is 12 residues. Here the CDR3 DNA reads TGCAGCGCCTACCGGGGCGGTGAAAAACTGTTTTTT. As protein: CSAYRGGEKLFF.

This clonotype showed up just a few times. The rearrangement uses TRBV12-3 or TRBV12-4 and TRBJ2-7, with D possibly TRBD1 on 5 matching bases. Trimming removed 6 bases from V and 2 bases from J, with 11 bases in between. This CDR3 comprises 13 residues. The CDR3 is CASSYMTAYEQYF. The CDR3 DNA is TGTGCCAGCAGCTACATGACAGCCTACGAGCAGTACTTC.

This clonotype was observed a few times. This sequence may be a read error, since a much larger clone differs from it by one base. The chain joins TRBV7-8 to TRBJ2-7; D not resolved. Trimming stripped 1 base from V and 4 bases from J, with 2 bases between. CDR3 size: 11 residues. In germline, CDR1 is SGHVS, CDR2 FQNEAQ. For the CDR3, the DNA is TGTGCCAGCAGCTTAGAGTACGAGCAGTACTTC. Its translation: CASSLEYEQYF.

The rearrangement joins TRBV3-1 to TRBJ2-1; the match to TRBD1 covers 8 bases. The CDR3 consists of 14 residues. After removal of 4 bases from V and 10 bases from J, the junction contained 9 bases not matched to a gene. Germline CDR1 reads LGHDT; CDR2 reads YNNKEL (reference sequence). In nucleotides, the CDR3 is TGTGCCAGCAGCCCCGGGGACAGGTTGCCGGAGCAGTTCTTC. Protein sequence: CASSPGDRLPEQFF.

V gene TRBV5-1 combines with J gene TRBJ1-6; D remains unclear. This CDR3 has 13 residues. Germline CDR1 reads SGHRS; CDR2 reads YFSETQ. Trimming took off 4 bases at V and 10 bases at J, with 12 bases between the two ends. This chain's CDR3 is CASSNSPESPLHF. The DNA for the CDR3 is TGCGCCAGCAGCAACTCCCCGGAGTCACCCCTCCACTTT.

J is TRBJ2-5 and V is TRBV5-1; the match to TRBD2 covers 10 bases. V lost 0 bases, J lost 5 bases, and 4 bases stayed unmatched. Germline V gene lookup returns CDR1 SGHRS and CDR2 YFSETQ. There are 15 residues in the CDR3. This CDR3 is CASSLETSGVETQYF. The CDR3 nucleotides are TGCGCCAGCAGCTTGGAAACTAGCGGGGTGGAGACCCAGTACTTC.

This rearrangement joins TRBV7-2 to TRBJ2-7; a weak D match, TRBD1 (5 bases). The CDR3 is 14 residues long. The germline V and J ends were trimmed by 2 bases and 7 bases, with 15 bases remaining between them. Per germline, CDR1 SGHTA and CDR2 FQGNSA. As DNA, the CDR3 is TGTGCCAGCAGCTTAAACCGCAGGGTAGGGGAGCAGTACTTC. This sequence encodes CASSLNRRVGEQYF.

This clonotype was counted between two and nine times. This chain joins TRBV7-9 and TRBJ2-3, with D tentatively TRBD1 or TRBD2 (5 bases each). CDR3 size: 11 residues. CDR1 SEHNR and CDR2 FQNEAQ come from the germline V gene (reference sequence). V gave up 5 bases and J gave up 10 bases, with 10 bases separating them. The CDR3 is CASSALGAQYF. The CDR3 DNA sequence: TGTGCCAGCAGCGCACTAGGGGCGCAGTATTTT.

This clonotype was seen a few times. V gene TRBV4-2 combines with J gene TRBJ2-3, with 8 bases matching TRBD1. J lost 2 bases, V lost 1 base, and 2 bases had no gene match. Germline V gene lookup returns CDR1 LGHNA and CDR2 YNFKEQ. This CDR3 spans 15 amino acids. The CDR3 is CASSQGTGITDTQYF. The CDR3 coding sequence is TGTGCCAGCAGCCAAGGGACAGGGATCACAGATACGCAGTATTTT.

This clonotype was found a few times. The chain couples TRBV7-2 to TRBJ2-7; possibly TRBD1 for D (6 bases). This CDR3 is 13 amino acids long. Trimming removed 2 bases from V and 2 bases from J, with 7 bases in between. Germline V gives CDR1 SGHTA, CDR2 FQGNSA. DNA of the CDR3: TGTGCCAGCAGCTTAAACAGGGCCTACGAGCAGTACTTC. Translated: CASSLNRAYEQYF.

This clonotype was observed a single time. The J gene is TRBJ1-5, the V gene TRBV7-2; D unclear. This CDR3 has 14 residues. Trimming shortened V by 5 bases and J by 9 bases, and 17 bases separated the two germline ends. In germline, CDR1 is SGHTA, CDR2 FQGNSA. In DNA, the CDR3 is TGTGCCAGCAGCCCCTCCATGGAGGGTATGCCCCAGCATTTT. This codes for CASSPSMEGMPQHF. Filled out from reference TRBV7-2 and TRBJ1-5, the complete variable domain reads GAGVSQSPSNKVTEKGKDVELRCDPISGHTALYWYRQSLGQGLEFLIYFQGNSAPDKSGLPSDRFSAERTGGSVSTLTIQRTQQEDSAVYLCASSPSMEGMPQHFGDGTRLSIL.